Below, one TCR beta chain is given with its context. Germline lookup yields CDR1 SGHTS and CDR2 YDEGEE. CDR3 size: 15 residues. V was pared by 4 bases and J by 2 bases, with 3 bases of the junction left unmatched. This sample stems from a study of blood T cell repertoires in COVID-19. Study context: Researchers got acute and convalescent COVID-19 samples from the United States, Italy and Spain. Sources were T cells, B-cell-depleted T cells, or PBMCs; the material itself was cDNA or gDNA.

Original processing methods: Amplification from reference gene primers served as the basis for estimated nucleated cell counts. Generated by immunoSEQ multiplex PCR, the TCRdb table keeps only in-frame clones and is missing some. Clone size and V and J calls were adopted from that table, with D and trimming inferred from the DNA. The sample includes 200,000 to 250,000 clones, about nine tenths of them seen just once. The receptor comes from a woman between 25 and 40 years old with acute COVID-19. Input material: PBMCs or T cells enriched from blood (not recorded which). The J gene is TRBJ2-7, the V gene TRBV5-8; 13 bases are shared with TRBD2. The CDR3 nucleotides are TGTGCCAGCAGCACGGGACTAGCGGGGACCTACGAGCAGTACTTC. Its protein is CASSTGLAGTYEQYF.